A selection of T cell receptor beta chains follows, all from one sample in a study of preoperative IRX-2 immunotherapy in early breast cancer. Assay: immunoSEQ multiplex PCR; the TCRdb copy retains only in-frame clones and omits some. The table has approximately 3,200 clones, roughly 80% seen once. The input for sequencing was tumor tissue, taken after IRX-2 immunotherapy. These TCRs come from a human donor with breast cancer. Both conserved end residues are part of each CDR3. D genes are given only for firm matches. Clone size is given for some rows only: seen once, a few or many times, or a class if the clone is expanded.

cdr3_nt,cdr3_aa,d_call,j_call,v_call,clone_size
TGTGCCAGCACTACGGCTAGCACAGATACGCAGTATTTT,CASTTASTDTQYF,-,TRBJ2-3,TRBV6-8,-
TGTGCCTGGAGTGTATCAGCGGGACAACTTATATATGGCTACACCTTC,CAWSVSAGQLIYGYTF,-,TRBJ1-2,TRBV30,once
TGTGCCAGCAGTGCGCAGGGTTTTAGCTCTGGAAACACCATATATTTT,CASSAQGFSSGNTIYF,-,TRBJ1-3,TRBV28,-
TGTGCCAGCTCACCTGCAGCTGACTACGAGCAGTACTTC,CASSPAADYEQYF,-,TRBJ2-7,TRBV18,-
TGCGCCAGCAGGAACAGGGTGTACGAGCAGTACTTC,CASRNRVYEQYF,-,TRBJ2-7,TRBV10-2,-
TGTGCCAGCAGCCCAGGAAAGGGCCGCTCTGGAAACACCATATATTTT,CASSPGKGRSGNTIYF,-,TRBJ1-3,TRBV28,-
TGTGCCAGCAGTTTCTACAGGGAATCCTACAATGAGCAGTTCTTC,CASSFYRESYNEQFF,-,TRBJ2-1,TRBV6-8,-
TGTGCCAGTAGTGTCGGGACTAGCGGGGGGGATACGCAGTATTTT,CASSVGTSGGDTQYF,TRBD2,TRBJ2-3,TRBV19,once
TGCGCCAGCAGCCCGGATTTTAGCGGGGGGGCCAGAGAGACCCAGTACTTC,CASSPDFSGGARETQYF,TRBD2,TRBJ2-5,TRBV23-1,-
TGTGCCACCAGCAGACTACTACAGGGCACAGATACGCAGTATTTT,CATSRLLQGTDTQYF,-,TRBJ2-3,TRBV15,-
TGTGCCAGCAGTCCACTTTTCGCGGGAGAATTCCATACGCAGTATTTT,CASSPLFAGEFHTQYF,TRBD2,TRBJ2-3,TRBV28,-
TGTGCCAGCAGTGAGTTCGGGACTAGCCCCCACAATGAGCAGTTCTTC,CASSEFGTSPHNEQFF,TRBD2,TRBJ2-1,TRBV6-8,-
TGTGCCAGCAGTTACTGGACAGGGGATGAAAAACTGTTTTTT,CASSYWTGDEKLFF,TRBD1,TRBJ1-4,TRBV6-8,-
TGTGCCAGCAGCTTCAGGGTGGACGGCAATCAGCCCCAGCATTTT,CASSFRVDGNQPQHF,-,TRBJ1-5,TRBV11-3,-
TGTGCCAGCAGCCCCGTCCGACTGAACACCGGGGAGCTGTTTTTT,CASSPVRLNTGELFF,-,TRBJ2-2,TRBV7-1,-
TGTGCCAGCAGCTCGCTCGGATGGGGGACTTACGAGCAGTACTTC,CASSSLGWGTYEQYF,-,TRBJ2-7,TRBV11-3,few
TGTGCCAGCAGCCAAGATCCGGGGCCCTATAATTCACCCCTCCACTTT,CASSQDPGPYNSPLHF,-,TRBJ1-6,TRBV14,-
TGTGCCAGCAGCTTCAGACTAGCACAAGAGGCAGATACGCAGTATTTT,CASSFRLAQEADTQYF,TRBD2,TRBJ2-3,TRBV11-3,-
TGTGCCACGAGGGAGGGGCAGGGGTTGAACACTGAAGCTTTCTTT,CATREGQGLNTEAFF,-,TRBJ1-1,TRBV6-8,few
TGTGCCAGCAGTAAAACAGGATTGAACACTGAAGCTTTCTTT,CASSKTGLNTEAFF,-,TRBJ1-1,TRBV6-8,few
TGTGCCAGCGTAGGAGGATTCTACGAGCAGTACTTC,CASVGGFYEQYF,-,TRBJ2-7,TRBV28,-
TGCGCCAGCAGCTTTGGGGACAGCTATGGCTACACCTTC,CASSFGDSYGYTF,TRBD1,TRBJ1-2,TRBV23-1,-
TGTGCCAGCAGCTTATATCTAACAGGGGGTCAGGGCTACACCTTC,CASSLYLTGGQGYTF,TRBD1,TRBJ1-2,TRBV11-3,-
TGTGCCAGCAGCTTATGGGAGGTAAACTACGAGCAGTACTTC,CASSLWEVNYEQYF,-,TRBJ2-7,TRBV11-3,few
TGTGCCAGCAGTTATTATCTATTGGGGCAGGGGGCAGATACGCAGTATTTT,CASSYYLLGQGADTQYF,TRBD1,TRBJ2-3,TRBV6-8,-
TGTGCCAGCAGTTACTCCCGAGTCAATGAGCAGTTCTTC,CASSYSRVNEQFF,-,TRBJ2-1,TRBV6-8,-
TGTGCCAGCTCGGACGGGATCGTGGGGGAGCTGTTTTTT,CASSDGIVGELFF,-,TRBJ2-2,TRBV7-2,-
TGTGCCAGCAGCTTAGCAGCGATCGGCAATCAGCCCCAGCATTTT,CASSLAAIGNQPQHF,-,TRBJ1-5,TRBV7-5,-
TGTGCCAGCAGCCCTTCTAGAGACACCGGGGAGCTGTTTTTT,CASSPSRDTGELFF,-,TRBJ2-2,TRBV11-3,-
TGTGCCAGCAGTGCCGGACAGGGAGGCTATGGCTACACCTTC,CASSAGQGGYGYTF,TRBD1,TRBJ1-2,TRBV6-8,-
TGCGCCAGCAGTGATGGTAGCGGGGGCCCCACAGATACGCAGTATTTT,CASSDGSGGPTDTQYF,TRBD2,TRBJ2-3,TRBV10-2,-
TGCGCCAGCAGCCAAGTGGGACAGGGCAACACTGAAGCTTTCTTT,CASSQVGQGNTEAFF,TRBD1,TRBJ1-1,TRBV4-1,few
TGTGCCACCAGCAGGGGTTCCTCCTACAATGAGCAGTTCTTC,CATSRGSSYNEQFF,-,TRBJ2-1,TRBV15,few
TGTGCCACCAGCAGAGGGGATTGGGGTCCTTCACCCCTCCACTTT,CATSRGDWGPSPLHF,-,TRBJ1-6,TRBV15,few
TGTGCCAGTAGGCCGACAGGGGACAATCAGCCCCAGCATTTT,CASRPTGDNQPQHF,TRBD1,TRBJ1-5,TRBV19,few
TGTGCCAGCGGTCCGTTGGGGGCAGGAAACAATGAGCAGTTCTTC,CASGPLGAGNNEQFF,-,TRBJ2-1,TRBV11-3,-
TGTGCCAGCAGCCCGGAGGGGAGCTACGAGCAGTACTTC,CASSPEGSYEQYF,-,TRBJ2-7,TRBV6-8,-
TGTGCCAGCAGCGATCAGCCCGGGTCCTACAATGAGCAGTTCTTC,CASSDQPGSYNEQFF,-,TRBJ2-1,TRBV11-3,-
TGTGCCAGCAGCTTGGTATCGATGGGGACCGGGGAGCTGTTTTTT,CASSLVSMGTGELFF,-,TRBJ2-2,TRBV11-3,-
TGTGCCAGCAGCCCCAGATCCGGGACAGGGTCCGACGAGCAGTACTTC,CASSPRSGTGSDEQYF,TRBD1,TRBJ2-7,TRBV28,-
TGCGCCAGCAGCCAAGATCCCCAGGGGGCTAGAAGGGCTGAAGCTTTCTTT,CASSQDPQGARRAEAFF,TRBD1,TRBJ1-1,TRBV5-1,-
TGTGCCAGCAACCCGGGCCGCGGGACTAGCGGGAGTAGGGCAGATACGCAGTATTTT,CASNPGRGTSGSRADTQYF,TRBD2,TRBJ2-3,TRBV12-5,-
TGTGCCAGCAGTTCCCATAGCGGAGGATATTACAATGAGCAGTTCTTC,CASSSHSGGYYNEQFF,-,TRBJ2-1,TRBV6-8,-
TGTGCCAGCTCACCCCTCTTGACCCAAACAACTTACGAGCAGTACTTC,CASSPLLTQTTYEQYF,-,TRBJ2-7,TRBV18,-
TGTGCCAGCAGCCGGACTAGCGGGAGTTATGAGCAGTTCTTC,CASSRTSGSYEQFF,TRBD2,TRBJ2-1,TRBV11-3,-
TGTGCCAGCAGTCCCGTTGGGGTAGTCTACGAGCAGTACTTC,CASSPVGVVYEQYF,-,TRBJ2-7,TRBV28,few
TGTGCCAGCAGCTTAATAACCCGATTTCAGCCCCAGCATTTT,CASSLITRFQPQHF,-,TRBJ1-5,TRBV11-3,-
TGTGCCAGCTCATACGGGACAGGGGACGAGCAGTACTTC,CASSYGTGDEQYF,TRBD1,TRBJ2-7,TRBV18,few
TGTGCCAGCAGCCCTAATCCGGGAATAGGTGAAAAACTGTTTTTT,CASSPNPGIGEKLFF,-,TRBJ1-4,TRBV11-3,-
TGTGCCAGCAGTTTTTCCGGGGACTACAATGAGCAGTTCTTC,CASSFSGDYNEQFF,-,TRBJ2-1,TRBV28,-
TGCAGCGTTTCCTGGACAAGTAGCAATCAGCCCCAGCATTTT,CSVSWTSSNQPQHF,-,TRBJ1-5,TRBV29-1,-
TGTGCCAGCTCACTCGAGACCCGGGGTGAGCAGTTCTTC,CASSLETRGEQFF,-,TRBJ2-1,TRBV18,-
TGTGCCAGCAGACTAGCCGGTGGGAATGAGCAGTTCTTC,CASRLAGGNEQFF,-,TRBJ2-1,TRBV6-8,-
TGCGCCAGCAGCCAGAGCCGCAGGAACTACGAGCAGTACTTC,CASSQSRRNYEQYF,-,TRBJ2-7,TRBV1,-